This T cell receptor beta chain is drawn from a study of cytomegalovirus exposure and HLA in healthy donors. Study-wide findings and caveats: Equally common other TCR beta chains were less clonally expanded than HLA-associated ones, a later analysis found. Segments of the TCR beta V type were, in most cases, productive about 87% or about 30% of the time in an earlier analysis. Among immune exposure information, only CMV serostatus was available. Analysis was carried out at a later point, and it linked a missense DCLRE1C variant to TCR beta V- and J-gene trimming.

On this clone itself: Its antigen is as yet unknown.

Germline V gene sequence: CDR1 SEHNR, CDR2 FQNEAQ (reference sequence). V gave up 5 bases and J gave up 0 bases, with 22 bases separating them. This CDR3 spans 19 amino acids. This PCR relied on a set of 60 Vbeta primers and 13 Jbeta primers. Assay used: immunoSEQ multiplex PCR; TCRdb lists only in-frame clones, some missing. The sample yields 150,000 to 200,000 clones, 70% to 80% seen once. Sample: PBMCs. This clonotype originated in a man between 18 and 29 years old in good health and CMV-seropositive. This rearrangement joins TRBV7-9 to TRBJ2-2, with D perhaps matching TRBD2 (5 bases). This CDR3 is CASSHTSLINPSNTGELFF. DNA of the CDR3: TGTGCCAGCAGCCACACTAGTCTTATTAACCCATCGAACACCGGGGAGCTGTTTTTT. The complete variable domain, with remaining parts taken from reference TRBV7-9 and TRBJ2-2, reads DTGVSQNPRHKITKRGQNVTFRCDPISEHNRLYWYRQTLGQGPEFLTYFQNEAQLEKSRLLSDRFSAERPKGSFSTLEIQRTEQGDSAMYLCASSHTSLINPSNTGELFFGEGSRLTVL.